One and the same sample provided the 5 T cell receptor beta chains below, sequenced in a study of shared clonotypes between healthy human individuals. The data were produced by immunoSEQ multiplex PCR, yet TCRdb's version contains in-frame clones alone and is incomplete. The sample yields about 1.5 million clones, approximately 96% seen once. Material for sequencing was naive CD4+ T cells sorted from blood. Subset described: CD45RA+ positively selected. Every receptor here comes from a man under 40 in good health.

This chain links TRBV6-5 with TRBJ1-5; 7 positions agree with TRBD1. The CDR3 runs 14 residues. The germline gives CDR1 MNHEY, CDR2 SVGAGI. J lost 5 bases, V lost 7 bases, and 8 bases had no gene match. DNA of the CDR3: TGTGCCAGCACCCCTGGAGGGGGCGATCAGCCCCAGCATTTT. It yields the protein CASTPGGGDQPQHF.

This chain uses TRBV6-5 with TRBJ1-4; D is unclear. V lost 0 bases and J 8 bases, leaving 13 bases between the germline ends. This CDR3 is built from 15 residues. Germline V gives CDR1 MNHEY, CDR2 SVGAGI. CDR3 in amino acids: CASSYSWTVGEKLFF. CDR3 coding DNA: TGTGCCAGCAGTTACTCCTGGACTGTGGGGGAAAAACTGTTTTTT.

The gene calls are TRBV7-9 and TRBJ1-2; TRBD1 matches 7 bases. The V and J ends lost 5 bases and 8 bases, in that order; junction bases with no gene match: 14. This CDR3 spans 15 amino acids. Looked up from germline, CDR1 is SEHNR and CDR2 is FQNEAQ (reference sequence). The CDR3 nucleotides are TGTGCCAGCAGCGGAACCGGGACAGCCCCCATAGGCTACACCTTC. This sequence encodes CASSGTGTAPIGYTF.

This chain connects TRBV4-2 to TRBJ2-7, with 12 bases identical to TRBD2. CDR1 and CDR2 from the germline V gene are LGHNA and YNFKEQ. The length of the CDR3 is 16 residues. V lost 4 bases to trimming and J lost 1 base; unmatched junction nucleotides: 5. The CDR3 protein is CASSLGLAGNSYEQYF. CDR3 nucleotides: TGTGCCAGCAGCCTCGGACTAGCGGGAAATTCCTACGAGCAGTACTTC.

The sample holds one count of this clone. The rearrangement links TRBV5-8 to TRBJ2-1; D gene uncertain. Germline assignment: CDR1 SGHTS and CDR2 YDEGEE. Between the trimmed V and J ends, which lost 0 bases and 7 bases, there was a span of 5 bases. CDR3 length equals 12 residues. CDR3: CASSLERNEQFF. CDR3 sequence (DNA): TGTGCCAGCAGCTTGGAGAGAAATGAGCAGTTCTTC.